These T cell receptor beta chains were read from a single sample in a study of shared clonotypes between healthy human individuals. The table came from immunoSEQ multiplex PCR; TCRdb's copy has only in-frame clones and leaves some out. The sample yields some 2,000,000 clones, 85% to 95% seen once. The sequencing input was naive CD4+ T cells sorted from blood. The receptors shown here come from a man aged 18 to 29 in good health. The CDR3 runs from the conserved cysteine through the conserved F or W. The D gene is left open where the match is weak. Clone size is shown for a subset of rows, as once, few, many or a class of expanded clone.

J: TRBJ2-2; V: TRBV7-3; size: NA; D: NA; length: 14; CDR3: CASSLNSITGELFF; DNA: TGTGCCAGCAGCTTAAACAGTATCACCGGGGAGCTGTTTTTT
J: TRBJ1-6; V: TRBV28; size: NA; D: NA; length: 14; CDR3: CASISQDYNSPLHF; DNA: TGTGCCAGCATCAGTCAGGACTATAATTCACCCCTCCACTTT
J: TRBJ1-1; V: TRBV7-6; size: NA; D: NA; length: 14; CDR3: CASSLSDLNTEAFF; DNA: TGTGCCAGCAGCTTATCTGATTTGAACACTGAAGCTTTCTTT
J: TRBJ2-7; V: TRBV5-1; size: NA; D: NA; length: 14; CDR3: CASSLSLGGNEQYF; DNA: TGCGCCAGCAGCTTGTCCCTGGGGGGCAACGAGCAGTACTTC
J: TRBJ2-3; V: TRBV5-1; size: NA; D: NA; length: 11; CDR3: CASSGRDRLYF; DNA: TGCGCCAGCAGCGGCCGGGACCGACTGTATTTT
J: TRBJ1-2; V: TRBV28; size: NA; D: NA; length: 12; CDR3: CATAGSSDGYTF; DNA: TGTGCCACGGCGGGGTCGAGTGATGGCTACACCTTC
J: TRBJ2-1; V: TRBV7-2; size: NA; D: TRBD2; length: 13; CDR3: CASSSGLANEQFF; DNA: TGTGCCAGCAGCTCGGGACTAGCCAATGAGCAGTTCTTC
J: TRBJ2-1; V: TRBV5-4; size: few; D: NA; length: 14; CDR3: CASSLTGDLNEQFF; DNA: TGTGCCAGCAGCCTCACGGGGGACCTCAATGAGCAGTTCTTC
J: TRBJ1-5; V: TRBV7-8; size: few; D: NA; length: 15; CDR3: CASSLGRDSNQPQHF; DNA: TGTGCCAGCAGCTTAGGACGGGATAGCAATCAGCCCCAGCATTTT
J: TRBJ2-3; V: TRBV6-5; size: NA; D: TRBD2; length: 16; CDR3: CASSYSSSGRGDTQYF; DNA: TGTGCCAGCAGTTATTCCTCTAGCGGGAGAGGAGATACGCAGTATTTT
J: TRBJ1-4; V: TRBV2; size: few; D: NA; length: 12; CDR3: CASRGGNEKLFF; DNA: TGTGCCAGCAGGGGGGGTAATGAAAAACTGTTTTTT
J: TRBJ2-1; V: TRBV10-3; size: NA; D: TRBD1; length: 14; CDR3: CAIRTGKIDNEQFF; DNA: TGTGCCATCAGGACAGGGAAAATCGACAATGAGCAGTTCTTC
J: TRBJ1-1; V: TRBV27; size: NA; D: NA; length: 13; CDR3: CASSPAVNTEAFF; DNA: TGTGCCAGCAGTCCAGCGGTGAACACTGAAGCTTTCTTT
J: TRBJ1-6; V: TRBV4-1; size: NA; D: NA; length: 17; CDR3: CASSQETLRTVNSPLHF; DNA: TGCGCCAGCAGCCAAGAAACACTTAGGACAGTCAATTCACCCCTCCACTTT
J: TRBJ1-5; V: TRBV6-6; size: once; D: NA; length: 12; CDR3: CASSYDNQPQHF; DNA: TGTGCCAGCAGTTACGACAATCAGCCCCAGCATTTT
J: TRBJ2-4; V: TRBV5-1; size: NA; D: NA; length: 14; CDR3: CASSLGVAKNIQYF; DNA: TGCGCCAGCAGCTTGGGGGTTGCCAAAAACATTCAGTACTTC
J: TRBJ2-5; V: TRBV5-6; size: once; D: NA; length: 13; CDR3: CASSRQRQETQYF; DNA: TGTGCCAGCAGTCGACAGAGGCAAGAGACCCAGTACTTC
J: TRBJ2-1; V: TRBV5-1; size: few; D: TRBD2; length: 15; CDR3: CASSSLAGSNNEQFF; DNA: TGCGCCAGCAGCTCACTAGCGGGGAGCAACAATGAGCAGTTCTTC
J: TRBJ1-1; V: TRBV6-6; size: NA; D: NA; length: 16; CDR3: CASSYPVAGTNTEAFF; DNA: TGTGCCAGCAGTTACCCTGTAGCCGGGACAAACACTGAAGCTTTCTTT
J: TRBJ2-7; V: TRBV21-1; size: NA; D: NA; length: 15; CDR3: CASSKIRGRWYEQYF; DNA: TGTGCCAGCAGCAAAATCAGGGGGCGCTGGTACGAGCAGTACTTC
J: TRBJ2-7; V: TRBV7-2; size: NA; D: TRBD2; length: 16; CDR3: CASSLAATSDIYEQYF; DNA: TGTGCCAGCAGCTTAGCGGCGACTAGCGACATCTACGAGCAGTACTTC
J: TRBJ2-7; V: TRBV5-8; size: NA; D: TRBD1; length: 17; CDR3: CASTLSGTGGNRDEQYF; DNA: TGTGCCAGCACTTTATCCGGGACAGGGGGTAACAGGGACGAGCAGTACTTC
J: TRBJ1-2; V: TRBV6-1; size: NA; D: NA; length: 13; CDR3: CASMLLGPSSYTF; DNA: TGTGCCAGCATGCTGTTGGGACCTTCGAGCTACACCTTC
J: TRBJ2-1; V: TRBV7-6; size: NA; D: TRBD1; length: 16; CDR3: CASSSTRDRVYNEQFF; DNA: TGTGCCAGCAGCTCGACCCGGGACAGGGTTTACAATGAGCAGTTCTTC
J: TRBJ1-1; V: TRBV19; size: NA; D: NA; length: 14; CDR3: CATMSGDLNTEAFF; DNA: TGTGCCACCATGTCAGGGGACCTGAACACTGAAGCTTTCTTT